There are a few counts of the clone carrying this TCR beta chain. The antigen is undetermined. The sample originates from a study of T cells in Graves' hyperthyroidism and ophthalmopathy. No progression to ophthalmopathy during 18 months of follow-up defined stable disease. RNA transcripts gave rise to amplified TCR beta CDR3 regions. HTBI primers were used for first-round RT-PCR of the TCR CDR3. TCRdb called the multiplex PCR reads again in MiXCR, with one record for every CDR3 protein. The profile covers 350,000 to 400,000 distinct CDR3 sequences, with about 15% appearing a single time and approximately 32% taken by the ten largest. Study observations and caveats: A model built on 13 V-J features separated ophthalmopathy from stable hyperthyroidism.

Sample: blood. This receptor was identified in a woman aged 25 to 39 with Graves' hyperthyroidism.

The CDR3 region is CASSLRQGLMSPLHF. CDR3 DNA: TGTGCCAGCAGTTTGCGACAGGGCTTGATGTCACCCCTCCACTTT. The chain has TRBV12-3 or TRBV12-4 and TRBJ1-6, with 7 bases lining up with TRBD1. This CDR3 contains 15 residues. V trimming: 3 bases; J trimming: 10 bases; junction bases outside the gene matches: 9.